This TCR beta chain was documented in a study of cytomegalovirus exposure and HLA in healthy donors. This CDR3 comprises 14 residues. V was shortened by 5 bases and J by 4 bases, with 11 bases between the two germline ends. Germline-derived CDR1 and CDR2 are SNHLY and FYNNEI. Study observations and caveats: It emerged from a later analysis that several of the most significant clusters appeared to be linked to common viral pathogens. Across HLA loci, a later analysis found differing TCR association rates, with DRB1 most and HLA-C fewest.

13 Jbeta primers and 60 Vbeta primers were used for the PCR. Produced via immunoSEQ multiplex PCR; TCRdb's table is partial and in-frame only. The sample holds 100,000 or so clones, around 80% seen once. Unrecorded immune exposures were likely, despite nominal health at sampling. To note about this clone: Its antigen is unknown.

The chain recombines TRBV2 with TRBJ2-2; D remains ambiguous. This clonotype originated in a male donor in good health and CMV-seronegative. Sequenced input: PBMCs. CDR3 DNA sequence: TGTGCCAGCAGTCGAGGTTTCGGCACCGGGGAGCTGTTTTTT. It yields the protein CASSRGFGTGELFF. The complete variable domain, with remaining parts taken from reference TRBV2 and TRBJ2-2, reads EPEVTQTPSHQVTQMGQEVILRCVPISNHLYFYWYRQILGQKVEFLVSFYNNEISEKSEIFDDQFSVERPDGSNFTLKIRSTKLEDSAMYFCASSRGFGTGELFFGEGSRLTVL.